This TCR beta chain was captured in a study of glioma-infiltrating T cells. Study-wide context: WHO grade II oligodendrogliomas or astrocytomas, plus non-recurrent WHO grade IV glioblastomas, were sampled.

The germline V gene encodes CDR1 DFQATT and CDR2 SNEGSKA (reference sequence). The ends lost 0 bases at V and 2 bases at J; junction bases unmatched: 1. This CDR3 contains 14 residues. Using RNA template, CDR3s of TCR alpha and beta were amplified with iRepertoire arm-PCR. TCRdb reprocessed the multiplex PCR reads via MiXCR and lists one record per CDR3 protein. The sample includes around 350,000 distinct CDR3 sequences, around 45% of them seen just once. This clonotype was picked up many times. Antigen specificity is unknown. Study results and limitations: Very few CDR3 sequences were shared between tissue and blood. Shared blood CDR3 signature motifs marked patients with low tissue-blood divergence. Above-expected tissue-blood divergence occurred in all gliomas, most in low-grade ones.

Sequencing was performed on glioma tissue, nonneoplastic brain tissue, or PBMCs (not recorded which). The rearrangement links TRBV20-1 to TRBJ1-2; 9 nucleotides match TRBD1. The sequence came from a human donor with low-grade glioma or glioblastoma, undergoing nonglioma brain surgery, or in good health (not recorded which). As DNA, the CDR3 is TGCAGTGCTAGAGATACAGGGGGCAACTATGGCTACACCTTC. Translation: CSARDTGGNYGYTF.